This TCR beta chain was captured in a study of identical twins. cDNA molecules carried unique molecular identifiers, and template switching added a universal primer site. TCRdb re-called the 5' RACE reads through MiXCR, storing one row per CDR3 protein. The top ten clones hold about 3% of a sample with a few hundred thousand distinct CDR3 sequences, roughly 24% of them seen once. Study results and limitations: For cord blood, abundant beta clonotypes had fewer insertions, unlike memory repertoires, which showed none.

This clonotype was observed a few times. Its antigen is undetermined. J was trimmed by 4 bases and V by 4 bases; bases with no gene match: 5. The germline V gene has CDR1 MNHEY and CDR2 SVGAGI. The CDR3 covers 15 residues. The sample also formed part of further work on T cells expressing NK-cell markers. As that report states: HCMV serostatus: most of the eight sequenced donors positive, one negative. In a few donors, these clonotypes also led the CD3+CD56-NKG2C+ fraction.

V usage is TRBV6-5 and J usage is TRBJ2-2, with 8 nucleotides matching TRBD2. Specimen: CD4+ T cells sorted from blood. The source is a woman younger than 30 in good health. In DNA, the CDR3 is TGTGCCAGCAGTTTTATTAGCGGGACCACCGGGGAGCTGTTTTTT. It specifies CASSFISGTTGELFF.